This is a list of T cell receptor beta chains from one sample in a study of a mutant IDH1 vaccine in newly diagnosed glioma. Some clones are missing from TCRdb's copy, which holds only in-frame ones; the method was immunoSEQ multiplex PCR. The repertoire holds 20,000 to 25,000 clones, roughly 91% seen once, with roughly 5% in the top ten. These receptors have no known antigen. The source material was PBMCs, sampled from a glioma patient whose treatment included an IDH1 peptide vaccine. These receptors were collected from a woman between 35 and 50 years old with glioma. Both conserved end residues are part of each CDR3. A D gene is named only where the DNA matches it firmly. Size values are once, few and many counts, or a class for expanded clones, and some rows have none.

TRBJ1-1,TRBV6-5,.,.,CASSTGTLAFF,TGTGCCAGCAGTACCGGGACGTTGGCTTTCTTT
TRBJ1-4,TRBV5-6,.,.,CASNARRGSYEKLFF,TGTGCCAGCAATGCCCGGAGGGGCTCGTATGAAAAACTGTTTTTT
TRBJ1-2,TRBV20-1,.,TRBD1,CSVTGDYGYTF,TGCAGTGTCACAGGGGACTATGGCTACACCTTC
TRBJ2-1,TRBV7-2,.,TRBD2,CASSAEAGGYNEQFF,TGTGCCAGCAGCGCCGAGGCGGGAGGGTACAATGAGCAGTTCTTC
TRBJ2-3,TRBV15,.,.,CATSEGNPTDTQYF,TGTGCCACCAGCGAAGGGAACCCCACAGATACGCAGTATTTT
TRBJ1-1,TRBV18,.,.,CASSPMAQNTEAFF,TGTGCCAGCTCACCAATGGCCCAGAACACTGAAGCTTTCTTT
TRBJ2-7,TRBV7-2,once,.,CASSLGAGHFYEQYF,TGTGCCAGCAGCTTAGGAGCGGGACACTTCTACGAGCAGTACTTC
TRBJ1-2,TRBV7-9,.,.,CASSLGFGGGGYTF,TGTGCCAGCAGCTTAGGGTTCGGGGGCGGTGGCTACACCTTC
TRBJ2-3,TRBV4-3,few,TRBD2,CASSQDLGGSGTDTQYF,TGCGCCAGCAGCCAAGATCTGGGGGGGTCGGGCACAGATACGCAGTATTTT
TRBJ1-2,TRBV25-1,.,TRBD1,CASSRQGVNYGYTF,TGTGCCAGCAGTAGACAGGGGGTTAACTATGGCTACACCTTC
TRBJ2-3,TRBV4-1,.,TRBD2,CASSQVGKRESDTQYF,TGCGCCAGCAGCCAAGTTGGGAAGCGGGAGAGCGATACGCAGTATTTT
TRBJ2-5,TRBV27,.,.,CASSWGLQETQYF,TGTGCCAGCAGTTGGGGACTGCAAGAGACCCAGTACTTC
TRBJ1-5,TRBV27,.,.,CASRDNSNQPQHF,TGTGCCAGCAGGGATAATAGCAATCAGCCCCAGCATTTT
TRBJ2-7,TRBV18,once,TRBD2,CASSPTSGGSYEQYF,TGTGCCAGCTCACCTACTAGCGGGGGGTCCTACGAGCAGTACTTC
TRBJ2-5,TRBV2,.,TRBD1,CASSEGQYQETQYF,TGTGCCAGCAGTGAGGGACAGTACCAAGAGACCCAGTACTTC
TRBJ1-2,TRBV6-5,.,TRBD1,CASSYSGTGYLGYTF,TGTGCCAGCAGTTACTCCGGGACAGGGTATCTTGGCTACACCTTC
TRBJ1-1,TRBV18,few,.,CASSPQEGLEAFF,TGTGCCAGCTCACCCCAGGAGGGTCTGGAAGCTTTCTTT